The text below deals with one T cell receptor beta chain. Antigen: not known. This entry comes from a study of OX40 agonist ivuxolimab in advanced cancers. Across the study: Patients received the agonistic anti-OX40 (CD134) antibody ivuxolimab. Earlier anti-PD-1, anti-PD-L1 or anti-CTLA-4 therapy was permitted; roughly 40% had received some.

The assay was immunoSEQ multiplex PCR, and TCRdb's table has in-frame clones only and misses some. The table includes tens of thousands of clones, around four fifths detected once. Germline V CDR1 and CDR2: MNHEY, SVGAGI. J lost 8 bases, V lost 2 bases, and 8 bases had no gene match. The CDR3 is 14 residues long. Study-wide points: Relative to CD4+, CD8+ T cells held more expanded clones on average. Several nonresponders also turned out to have low normalized T-cell clonal expansion.

Source: CD4+ or CD8+ T cells sorted from blood, taken in a trial of the OX40 agonist ivuxolimab. This sequence originates from an adult with an advanced solid tumor such as melanoma, head and neck, liver or kidney cancer. This chain uses TRBV6-5 with TRBJ1-2; 7 bases fit TRBD1. In DNA, the CDR3 is TGTGCCAGCAGTTACGCCAGGGACAGTGTCGGCTACACCTTC. It specifies CASSYARDSVGYTF.